Below, one T cell receptor (beta chain) is given with its context. Antigen specificity is unknown. The data belong to a study of T cell responses to AZD1222 COVID-19 vaccine. CDR3 length: 16 amino acids. The germline gives CDR1 SEHNR, CDR2 FQNEAQ (reference sequence). V lost 2 bases, J lost 4 bases, and 14 bases lay in between. Profiled with immunoSEQ multiplex PCR; TCRdb holds only in-frame clones, not every one. The sample lists about 120,000 clones, 75% to 90% occurring once. Study-level findings and limits: Scientists sampled the repertoires only once the peak T cell response had passed. Donor demographics were predominantly white British with a female majority; clonal diversity may be underestimated.

This chain links TRBV7-9 with TRBJ2-2; a possible D gene is TRBD2 (5 bases). Sequenced material: peripheral blood, taken on day 0 of MenACWY control vaccination. This clonotype was obtained from an adult in good health. CDR3: CASSLTAGAITGELFF. As DNA, the CDR3 is TGTGCCAGCAGCTTAACTGCGGGCGCGATCACCGGGGAGCTGTTTTTT. Full variable domain (rest looked up from reference TRBV7-9 and TRBJ2-2): DTGVSQNPRHKITKRGQNVTFRCDPISEHNRLYWYRQTLGQGPEFLTYFQNEAQLEKSRLLSDRFSAERPKGSFSTLEIQRTEQGDSAMYLCASSLTAGAITGELFFGEGSRLTVL.